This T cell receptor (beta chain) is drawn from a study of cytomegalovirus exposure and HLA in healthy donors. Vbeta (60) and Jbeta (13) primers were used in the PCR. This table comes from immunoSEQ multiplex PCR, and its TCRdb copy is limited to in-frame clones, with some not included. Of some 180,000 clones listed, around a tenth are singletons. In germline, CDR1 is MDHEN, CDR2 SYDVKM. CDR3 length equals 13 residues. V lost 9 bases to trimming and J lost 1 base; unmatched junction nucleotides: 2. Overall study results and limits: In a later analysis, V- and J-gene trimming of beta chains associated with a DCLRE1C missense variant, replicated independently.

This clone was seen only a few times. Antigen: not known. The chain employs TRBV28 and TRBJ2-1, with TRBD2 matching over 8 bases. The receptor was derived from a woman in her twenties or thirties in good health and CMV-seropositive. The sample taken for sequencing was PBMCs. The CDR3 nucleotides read TGTGCCAGTTTAGCGGGATCCTACAATGAGCAGTTCTTC. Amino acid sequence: CASLAGSYNEQFF.